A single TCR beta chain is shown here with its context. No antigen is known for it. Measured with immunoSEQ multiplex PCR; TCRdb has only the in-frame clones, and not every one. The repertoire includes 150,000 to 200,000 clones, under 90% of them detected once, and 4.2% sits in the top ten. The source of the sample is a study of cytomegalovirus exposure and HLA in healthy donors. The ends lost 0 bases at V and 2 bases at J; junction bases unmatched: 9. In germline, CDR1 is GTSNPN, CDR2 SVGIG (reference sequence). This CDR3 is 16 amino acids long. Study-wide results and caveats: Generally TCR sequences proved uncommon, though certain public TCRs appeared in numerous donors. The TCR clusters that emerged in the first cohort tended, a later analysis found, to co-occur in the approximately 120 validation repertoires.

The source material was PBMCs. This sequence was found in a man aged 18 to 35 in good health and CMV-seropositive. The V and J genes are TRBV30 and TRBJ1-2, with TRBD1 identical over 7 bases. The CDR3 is CAWSVRRTGSNYGYTF. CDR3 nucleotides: TGTGCCTGGAGTGTGCGAAGGACAGGCAGCAACTATGGCTACACCTTC.